Below, 12 T cell receptor beta chains from the same sample are listed, as sequenced in a study of blood T cell repertoires in COVID-19. Sequencing used immunoSEQ multiplex PCR; TCRdb keeps in-frame clones, though not all of them. The sample yields 50,000 to 60,000 clones, 75% to 85% seen once. Specimen: peripheral blood. The receptors derive from a human donor in a cohort sampled during active COVID-19.

This clone was counted a single time. In nucleotides, the CDR3 is TGTGCCAGCAGTGGGGGGACAGTTCGAGAGACCCAGTACTTC. Its translation is CASSGGTVRETQYF. The J gene is TRBJ2-5, the V gene TRBV28; tentative D call: TRBD1 (7 bases). Germline values: CDR1 MDHEN, CDR2 SYDVKM. The V end lost 5 bases, the J end lost 4 bases, and 14 bases lay between the germline ends. The CDR3 is made up of 14 amino acids.

The chain recombines TRBV27 with TRBJ1-3; a possible D gene is TRBD1 (5 bases). CDR3 length equals 15 residues. Germline CDR1 reads MNHEY; CDR2 reads SMNVEV (reference sequence). The V end lost 4 bases, the J end lost 0 bases, and 10 bases lay between the germline ends. The CDR3 nucleotides read TGTGCCAGCAGTTCGGGACTGACCTCTGGAAACACCATATATTTT. Translating gives CASSSGLTSGNTIYF.

This chain joins TRBV28 and TRBJ1-4, with D unclear. The V end lost 5 bases, the J end lost 5 bases, and 12 bases lay between the germline ends. Germline CDR1 and CDR2: MDHEN and SYDVKM. This CDR3 region has 14 residues. CDR3 protein: CASSTRSLNEKLFF. The CDR3 bases are TGTGCCAGCAGTACGCGGTCACTAAATGAAAAACTGTTTTTT.

This clone came up a few times. The chain carries TRBV27 and TRBJ2-7, with D hard to call. The CDR3 is made up of 11 amino acids. V dropped 6 bases and J dropped 10 bases, with 13 bases sitting between them. Germline V gene lookup returns CDR1 MNHEY and CDR2 SMNVEV (reference sequence). Here the CDR3 reads CASRLGAIQYF. CDR3 nucleotides: TGTGCCAGCAGATTAGGAGCAATCCAGTACTTC.

The chain employs TRBV4-2 and TRBJ2-2, with 10 nucleotides matching TRBD2. CDR3 length equals 17 residues. V gave up 0 bases and J gave up 4 bases; unmatched junction bases: 5. Looked up from germline, CDR1 is LGHNA and CDR2 is YNFKEQ. The CDR3 spells CASSQDPSGRRTGELFF. The CDR3 bases are TGTGCCAGCAGCCAAGACCCTAGCGGGAGACGCACCGGGGAGCTGTTTTTT.

The chain joins TRBV9 to TRBJ1-5; a possible D gene is TRBD1 (5 bases). The germline gives CDR1 SGDLS, CDR2 YYNGEE. The CDR3 is made up of 15 amino acids. Trimming took 3 bases from V and 3 from J, leaving 13 bases between them. CDR3 residues: CASSGGRGNNQPQHF. In DNA, the CDR3 is TGTGCCAGCAGCGGGGGGAGGGGTAACAATCAGCCCCAGCATTTT.

The CDR3 region is CSVELTGAYGYTF. CDR3 DNA: TGCAGCGTTGAACTCACAGGGGCCTATGGCTACACCTTC. The chain links TRBV29-1 to TRBJ1-2, with 7 bases aligning to TRBD1. This CDR3 has 13 amino acids. V was pared by 2 bases and J by 4 bases, with 4 bases of the junction left unmatched. Germline CDR1 and CDR2: SQVTM and ANQGSEA.

The genes are TRBV5-1 and TRBJ1-1; the D gene is possibly TRBD1 (5 bases). This CDR3 contains 14 residues. The V gene's germline CDR1 is SGHRS and CDR2 YFSETQ. Trimming took off 3 bases at V and 5 bases at J, with 14 bases between the two ends. CDR3 region: CASSSGTWGTEAFF. Here the CDR3 DNA reads TGCGCCAGCAGCTCCGGGACTTGGGGGACTGAAGCTTTCTTT.

In this sample, this clone turned up once. The J gene is TRBJ2-6, the V gene TRBV23-1; D is unresolved. TRBV23-1 has ORF status, its function being uncertain. V lost 1 base, J lost 0 bases, and 22 bases lay in between. The CDR3 loop spans 21 amino acids. This CDR3 is CASSQYTHIAPERSGANVLTF. CDR3 sequence (DNA): TGCGCCAGCAGTCAATATACCCACATTGCCCCAGAGCGCTCTGGGGCCAACGTCCTGACTTTC.

This clone has only a few counts. The genes are TRBV4-1 and TRBJ1-5; TRBD1 agrees at 7 bases. The CDR3 is made up of 19 amino acids. The V segment lost 0 bases and the J segment 1 base; nucleotides outside the gene matches: 12. The V gene's germline CDR1 is MGHRA and CDR2 YSYEKL. The CDR3 DNA follows: TGCGCCAGCAGCCAAGATCAGGTACAGGGGTCGGGAAGCAATCAGCCCCAGCATTTT. Protein: CASSQDQVQGSGSNQPQHF.

This CDR3 reads CASSLVAGNQPQHF. The CDR3 nucleotides are TGCGCCAGCAGCTTGGTAGCCGGCAATCAGCCCCAGCATTTT. The V call is TRBV5-1, the J call TRBJ1-5, with unresolved D. Germline CDR1 reads SGHRS; CDR2 reads YFSETQ. Trimming removed 0 bases at V and 2 bases at J, with 6 bases between. This CDR3 has 14 residues. Variable domain in full (rest from reference TRBV5-1 and TRBJ1-5): KAGVTQTPRYLIKTRGQQVTLSCSPISGHRSVSWYQQTPGQGLQFLFEYFSETQRNKGNFPGRFSGRQFSNSRSEMNVSTLELGDSALYLCASSLVAGNQPQHFGDGTRLSIL.

This sequence joins TRBV6-1 and TRBJ1-5, with 11 positions matching TRBD1. Germline CDR1 is MNHNS and CDR2 is SASEGT. J was trimmed by 5 bases and V by 4 bases; bases with no gene match: 10. This CDR3 is 17 amino acids long. Written as DNA, the CDR3 is TGTGCCAGCAGTGCGAGGACAGGGGGCGCGGGAGATCAGCCCCAGCATTTT. Amino acids: CASSARTGGAGDQPQHF.